This record covers a single T cell receptor beta chain. What it recognizes is unknown. This sample was included in a study of T cell responses to AZD1222 COVID-19 vaccine. Findings and caveats of the study: Clonal diversity may have been underestimated, and the donors were mostly white British, with more females than males. Close to half of all spike-specific TCRs reportedly target regions of the variants that are unmutated.

Method: immunoSEQ multiplex PCR; TCRdb's copy keeps in-frame clones and lacks some. The data hold about 100,000 clones, with 70% to 90% observed a single time. Germline V gene sequence: CDR1 SNHLY, CDR2 FYNNEI. Trimming pared 9 bases from V and 1 base from J, leaving 8 bases between. The CDR3 has 12 residues. Here the sequenced sample was peripheral blood, taken on day 0 of AZD1222 vaccination. The chain links TRBV2 to TRBJ2-3; possible D gene TRBD1, 6 bases. The receptor's source is an adult in good health. DNA for the CDR3: TGTGCCAGTGGGGGCCGCACAGATACGCAGTATTTT. Amino acids: CASGGRTDTQYF.